These T cell receptor beta chains were read from a single sample in a study of neoadjuvant anti-PD-1 for oral cavity cancer. Measured with immunoSEQ multiplex PCR; TCRdb has only the in-frame clones, and not every one. The sample consists of 10,000 to 15,000 clones, about 60% of them appearing once. The sequencing used tumor tissue, collected before nivolumab (anti-PD-1) treatment. The receptors originated from a person between 35 and 79 years old with oral cavity squamous cell carcinoma. Each CDR3 is given with its conserved first and last residue. Fields, in order: V gene, CDR3 length, J gene, clone size, D gene, CDR3 protein, CDR3 DNA. The D gene is left open where the match is weak. Not all rows give a size; the values are once, few, many and, for expanded clones, a class.

V gene: TRBV10-3; CDR3 length: 15; J gene: TRBJ2-1; clone size: .; D gene: .; CDR3 protein: CAIKAPGTAYNEQFF; CDR3 DNA: TGTGCCATCAAAGCCCCCGGGACGGCATACAATGAGCAGTTCTTC
V gene: TRBV29-1; CDR3 length: 15; J gene: TRBJ2-1; clone size: .; D gene: .; CDR3 protein: CSVDAGAGSYNEQFF; CDR3 DNA: TGCAGCGTTGACGCGGGGGCGGGGTCCTACAATGAGCAGTTCTTC
V gene: TRBV5-4; CDR3 length: 13; J gene: TRBJ2-2; clone size: once; D gene: .; CDR3 protein: CASRGAPTGELFF; CDR3 DNA: TGTGCCAGCCGGGGGGCCCCCACCGGGGAGCTGTTTTTT
V gene: TRBV19; CDR3 length: 15; J gene: TRBJ2-1; clone size: .; D gene: .; CDR3 protein: CASSSGADAYNEQFF; CDR3 DNA: TGTGCCAGTAGTTCGGGAGCCGATGCGTACAATGAGCAGTTCTTC
V gene: TRBV5-1; CDR3 length: 15; J gene: TRBJ1-1; clone size: .; D gene: TRBD1; CDR3 protein: CASSRGQGVNTEAFF; CDR3 DNA: TGCGCCAGCAGCCGTGGACAGGGTGTGAACACTGAAGCTTTCTTT
V gene: TRBV27; CDR3 length: 16; J gene: TRBJ2-7; clone size: few; D gene: .; CDR3 protein: CASSSRSPRGRIEQYF; CDR3 DNA: TGTGCCAGCAGTTCCCGCAGCCCACGGGGGCGGATCGAGCAGTACTTC
V gene: TRBV5-8; CDR3 length: 17; J gene: TRBJ2-7; clone size: .; D gene: TRBD1; CDR3 protein: CASSLESRMGQGGEQYF; CDR3 DNA: TGTGCCAGCAGCTTGGAAAGTCGGATGGGACAGGGGGGCGAGCAGTACTTC
V gene: TRBV18; CDR3 length: 15; J gene: TRBJ2-7; clone size: few; D gene: TRBD1; CDR3 protein: CASSPGQGTAGEQYF; CDR3 DNA: TGTGCCAGCTCGCCGGGACAGGGGACTGCGGGCGAGCAGTACTTC
V gene: TRBV11-2; CDR3 length: 12; J gene: TRBJ2-2; clone size: few; D gene: .; CDR3 protein: CASSLLTGELFF; CDR3 DNA: TGTGCCAGCAGCTTACTCACCGGGGAGCTGTTTTTT
V gene: TRBV11-3; CDR3 length: 14; J gene: TRBJ2-7; clone size: few; D gene: .; CDR3 protein: CASSPRDWTYEQYF; CDR3 DNA: TGTGCCAGCAGCCCCAGGGACTGGACCTACGAGCAGTACTTC
V gene: TRBV5-6; CDR3 length: 15; J gene: TRBJ2-5; clone size: .; D gene: TRBD2; CDR3 protein: CASSAWTSAQETQYF; CDR3 DNA: TGTGCCAGCAGCGCCTGGACTAGCGCCCAAGAGACCCAGTACTTC
V gene: TRBV7-6; CDR3 length: 17; J gene: TRBJ2-2; clone size: .; D gene: TRBD2; CDR3 protein: CASSLGLAGGYTGELFF; CDR3 DNA: TGTGCCAGCAGCTTAGGACTAGCGGGAGGGTACACCGGGGAGCTGTTTTTT
V gene: TRBV9; CDR3 length: 14; J gene: TRBJ2-7; clone size: .; D gene: .; CDR3 protein: CASSAGRESYEQYF; CDR3 DNA: TGTGCCAGCAGCGCGGGACGAGAGTCCTACGAGCAGTACTTC
V gene: TRBV28; CDR3 length: 16; J gene: TRBJ1-3; clone size: .; D gene: .; CDR3 protein: CASSSSGAGSGNTIYF; CDR3 DNA: TGTGCCAGCAGCTCTTCGGGGGCCGGCTCTGGAAACACCATATATTTT
V gene: TRBV11-2; CDR3 length: 13; J gene: TRBJ1-4; clone size: .; D gene: .; CDR3 protein: CASSLGNSEKLFF; CDR3 DNA: TGTGCCAGCAGCCTGGGTAACAGCGAAAAACTGTTTTTT
V gene: TRBV29-1; CDR3 length: 13; J gene: TRBJ2-1; clone size: once; D gene: TRBD2; CDR3 protein: CSVDLTSGFQQFF; CDR3 DNA: TGCAGCGTTGATTTGACTAGCGGTTTTCAGCAGTTCTTC
V gene: TRBV28; CDR3 length: 11; J gene: TRBJ2-7; clone size: .; D gene: .; CDR3 protein: CASSFSDEQYF; CDR3 DNA: TGTGCCAGCAGTTTCAGCGACGAGCAGTACTTC
V gene: TRBV27; CDR3 length: 13; J gene: TRBJ1-5; clone size: .; D gene: TRBD1; CDR3 protein: CASSMTGVAPQHF; CDR3 DNA: TGTGCCAGCAGTATGACAGGGGTGGCGCCCCAGCATTTT
V gene: TRBV19; CDR3 length: 12; J gene: TRBJ1-2; clone size: medium-sized; D gene: .; CDR3 protein: CASRESGYGYTF; CDR3 DNA: TGTGCCAGTAGGGAGTCTGGCTATGGCTACACCTTC
V gene: TRBV27; CDR3 length: 15; J gene: TRBJ1-4; clone size: few; D gene: TRBD1; CDR3 protein: CASSPEDRGLEKLFF; CDR3 DNA: TGTGCCAGCAGTCCGGAGGACAGGGGGCTAGAAAAACTGTTTTTT
V gene: TRBV29-1; CDR3 length: 14; J gene: TRBJ2-5; clone size: .; D gene: .; CDR3 protein: CSVEDQVQGQTQYF; CDR3 DNA: TGCAGCGTTGAAGATCAGGTGCAGGGGCAGACCCAGTACTTC
V gene: TRBV7-9; CDR3 length: 16; J gene: TRBJ2-1; clone size: few; D gene: TRBD2; CDR3 protein: CASSQTTSAESNEQFF; CDR3 DNA: TGTGCCAGCAGCCAAACGACTAGCGCTGAGAGTAATGAGCAGTTCTTC
V gene: TRBV2; CDR3 length: 13; J gene: TRBJ2-5; clone size: .; D gene: TRBD2; CDR3 protein: CASSAPGGETQYF; CDR3 DNA: TGTGCCAGCAGTGCCCCGGGGGGAGAGACCCAGTACTTC
V gene: TRBV7-9; CDR3 length: 15; J gene: TRBJ2-7; clone size: few; D gene: TRBD2; CDR3 protein: CASSSLAGFIHEQYF; CDR3 DNA: TGTGCCAGCAGCTCCCTAGCGGGATTCATCCACGAGCAGTACTTC
V gene: TRBV2; CDR3 length: 17; J gene: TRBJ2-6; clone size: .; D gene: .; CDR3 protein: CASSAPGSSSGANVLTF; CDR3 DNA: TGTGCCAGCAGTGCCCCGGGGTCGAGCTCTGGGGCCAACGTCCTGACTTTC
V gene: TRBV6-5; CDR3 length: 14; J gene: TRBJ1-1; clone size: medium-sized; D gene: TRBD1; CDR3 protein: CASSLTGGNTEAFF; CDR3 DNA: TGTGCCAGCAGTCTCACAGGGGGGAACACTGAAGCTTTCTTT
V gene: TRBV5-1; CDR3 length: 16; J gene: TRBJ2-1; clone size: medium-sized; D gene: TRBD2; CDR3 protein: CASFGLAGAGYNEQFF; CDR3 DNA: TGCGCCAGCTTTGGACTAGCGGGAGCTGGGTACAATGAGCAGTTCTTC
V gene: TRBV28; CDR3 length: 15; J gene: TRBJ2-3; clone size: few; D gene: .; CDR3 protein: CASSTRSSSTDTQYF; CDR3 DNA: TGTGCCAGCAGTACCCGCAGTTCTAGCACAGATACGCAGTATTTT
V gene: TRBV30; CDR3 length: 13; J gene: TRBJ1-5; clone size: .; D gene: .; CDR3 protein: CAWSRVSGEPQHF; CDR3 DNA: TGTGCCTGGAGCCGGGTGAGTGGAGAGCCCCAGCATTTT
V gene: TRBV11-2; CDR3 length: 16; J gene: TRBJ2-6; clone size: .; D gene: .; CDR3 protein: CASSHGQSSGANVLTF; CDR3 DNA: TGTGCCAGCAGCCATGGACAGTCCTCTGGGGCCAACGTCCTGACTTTC
V gene: TRBV27; CDR3 length: 12; J gene: TRBJ2-3; clone size: .; D gene: .; CDR3 protein: CASSSPTDTQYF; CDR3 DNA: TGTGCCAGCAGCTCCCCCACAGATACGCAGTATTTT
V gene: TRBV28; CDR3 length: 17; J gene: TRBJ2-1; clone size: .; D gene: TRBD2; CDR3 protein: CASSFLRLAGRYNEQFF; CDR3 DNA: TGTGCCAGCAGTTTTCTCAGACTAGCGGGGCGCTACAATGAGCAGTTCTTC
V gene: TRBV27; CDR3 length: 18; J gene: TRBJ1-5; clone size: .; D gene: TRBD1; CDR3 protein: CASSPRPPWTGGNQPQHF; CDR3 DNA: TGTGCCAGCAGTCCGCGACCCCCCTGGACAGGTGGGAATCAGCCCCAGCATTTT
V gene: TRBV10-3; CDR3 length: 17; J gene: TRBJ2-7; clone size: .; D gene: TRBD1; CDR3 protein: CAISESRDSKSPYEQYF; CDR3 DNA: TGTGCCATCAGTGAGTCGAGGGACAGCAAGTCTCCCTACGAGCAGTACTTC
V gene: TRBV6-5; CDR3 length: 12; J gene: TRBJ1-2; clone size: .; D gene: .; CDR3 protein: CASSYDRLGYTF; CDR3 DNA: TGTGCCAGCAGTTACGACCGACTCGGCTACACCTTC
V gene: TRBV5-6; CDR3 length: 15; J gene: TRBJ2-2; clone size: .; D gene: .; CDR3 protein: CASSVDGFSGGELFF; CDR3 DNA: TGTGCCAGCAGCGTGGACGGATTTTCGGGCGGGGAGCTGTTTTTT
V gene: TRBV5-1; CDR3 length: 15; J gene: TRBJ2-5; clone size: .; D gene: .; CDR3 protein: CASSSRQASGETQYF; CDR3 DNA: TGCGCCAGCAGCTCACGACAGGCTTCCGGGGAGACCCAGTACTTC
V gene: TRBV5-1; CDR3 length: 15; J gene: TRBJ2-3; clone size: .; D gene: .; CDR3 protein: CASSLAGGSADTQYF; CDR3 DNA: TGCGCCAGCAGCTTGGCTGGGGGCAGCGCAGATACGCAGTATTTT
V gene: TRBV14; CDR3 length: 12; J gene: TRBJ2-5; clone size: .; D gene: .; CDR3 protein: CASSQLRETQYF; CDR3 DNA: TGTGCCAGCAGCCAGCTGAGGGAGACCCAGTACTTC
V gene: TRBV30; CDR3 length: 17; J gene: TRBJ2-5; clone size: few; D gene: TRBD1; CDR3 protein: CAWRSPRDRVLEETQYF; CDR3 DNA: TGTGCCTGGAGATCCCCCCGGGACAGGGTATTAGAAGAGACCCAGTACTTC
V gene: TRBV5-8; CDR3 length: 14; J gene: TRBJ1-4; clone size: .; D gene: .; CDR3 protein: CASRKAGLGEKLFF; CDR3 DNA: TGTGCCAGCCGCAAAGCTGGGCTTGGTGAAAAACTGTTTTTT
V gene: TRBV7-9; CDR3 length: 15; J gene: TRBJ2-5; clone size: .; D gene: .; CDR3 protein: CASSLMGGAQETQYF; CDR3 DNA: TGTGCCAGCAGCTTAATGGGGGGGGCCCAAGAGACCCAGTACTTC
V gene: TRBV15; CDR3 length: 15; J gene: TRBJ1-2; clone size: medium-sized; D gene: .; CDR3 protein: CATSRGPEADAGYTF; CDR3 DNA: TGTGCCACCAGCAGAGGGCCTGAGGCTGACGCTGGCTACACCTTC